These T cell receptor beta chains were read from a single sample in a study of T cell responses to AZD1222 COVID-19 vaccine. Sequencing was performed with immunoSEQ multiplex PCR; in TCRdb, only in-frame clones are kept and a portion is missing. The table has under 200,000 clones, less than 95% seen once. Specimen: peripheral blood, collected on day 0 of AZD1222 vaccination. Receptor source: an adult in good health. Each CDR3 is given with its conserved first and last residue. The order of the fields is J gene, V gene, D gene, clone size, CDR3 protein, CDR3 DNA. The D gene is left open where the match is weak. The listing skips clone size in some rows; elsewhere it reads once, few, many or a size class.

TRBJ2-3 | TRBV18 | TRBD1 | - | CASSPFTGAATDTQYF | TGTGCCAGCTCACCGTTCACAGGGGCGGCGACAGATACGCAGTATTTT
TRBJ2-7 | TRBV28 | - | - | CASSSERVTYEQYF | TGTGCCAGCAGTTCCGAGAGGGTTACCTACGAGCAGTACTTC
TRBJ2-7 | TRBV7-2 | TRBD2 | - | CASSLYVGEGYEQYF | TGTGCCAGCAGCTTATACGTAGGGGAGGGCTACGAGCAGTACTTC
TRBJ2-1 | TRBV28 | TRBD2 | - | CASSARLAGAWDEQFF | TGTGCCAGCAGTGCTAGACTAGCGGGAGCGTGGGATGAGCAGTTCTTC
TRBJ1-2 | TRBV28 | - | - | CASSFWGEGYGYTF | TGTGCCAGCAGTTTCTGGGGGGAAGGCTATGGCTACACCTTC
TRBJ2-7 | TRBV3-1/TRBV3-2 | - | - | CASSQAVWGSGTTYQKQYF | TGTGCCAGCAGCCAAGCCGTTTGGGGGTCCGGGACCACCTACCAAAAGCAGTACTTC
TRBJ1-1 | TRBV28 | - | once | CASSLWQGNTEAFF | TGTGCCAGCAGTTTATGGCAGGGGAACACTGAAGCTTTCTTT
TRBJ1-5 | TRBV19 | - | - | CASIGGNQPQHF | TGTGCCAGTATTGGCGGGAATCAGCCCCAGCATTTT
TRBJ1-1 | TRBV27 | - | - | CASSSTVNTEAFF | TGTGCCAGCAGTTCAACAGTGAACACTGAAGCTTTCTTT
TRBJ1-2 | TRBV2 | - | - | CASRDDFYGYTF | TGTGCCAGCAGGGATGATTTCTATGGCTACACCTTC
TRBJ2-2 | TRBV5-1 | TRBD1 | - | CASSSRDRGRNTGELFF | TGCGCCAGCAGCTCTCGGGACAGGGGTCGAAACACCGGGGAGCTGTTTTTT
TRBJ1-6 | TRBV27 | - | - | CASSLGQPYNSPLHF | TGTGCCAGCAGTTTGGGGCAACCGTATAATTCACCCCTCCACTTT
TRBJ1-1 | TRBV10-3 | - | - | CAISEKMLGPGNTEAFF | TGTGCCATCAGTGAAAAGATGCTGGGCCCCGGGAACACTGAAGCTTTCTTT
TRBJ1-2 | TRBV10-3 | TRBD1 | - | CAISPGQGEYGYTF | TGTGCCATCAGTCCGGGACAGGGAGAATATGGCTACACCTTC
TRBJ2-5 | TRBV13 | TRBD2 | once | CASSSSGRGGETQYF | TGTGCCAGCAGCTCTAGCGGGAGGGGAGGGGAGACCCAGTACTTC
TRBJ1-4 | TRBV5-4 | - | - | CASSFQGPSNEKLFF | TGTGCCAGCAGCTTCCAGGGGCCCAGTAATGAAAAACTGTTTTTT
TRBJ2-1 | TRBV10-2 | - | - | CASSESGSEQFF | TGCGCCAGCAGTGAGTCAGGGAGTGAGCAGTTCTTC
TRBJ2-2 | TRBV20-1 | - | - | CSASAPSGAGELFF | TGCAGTGCAAGTGCCCCATCGGGAGCCGGGGAGCTGTTTTTT